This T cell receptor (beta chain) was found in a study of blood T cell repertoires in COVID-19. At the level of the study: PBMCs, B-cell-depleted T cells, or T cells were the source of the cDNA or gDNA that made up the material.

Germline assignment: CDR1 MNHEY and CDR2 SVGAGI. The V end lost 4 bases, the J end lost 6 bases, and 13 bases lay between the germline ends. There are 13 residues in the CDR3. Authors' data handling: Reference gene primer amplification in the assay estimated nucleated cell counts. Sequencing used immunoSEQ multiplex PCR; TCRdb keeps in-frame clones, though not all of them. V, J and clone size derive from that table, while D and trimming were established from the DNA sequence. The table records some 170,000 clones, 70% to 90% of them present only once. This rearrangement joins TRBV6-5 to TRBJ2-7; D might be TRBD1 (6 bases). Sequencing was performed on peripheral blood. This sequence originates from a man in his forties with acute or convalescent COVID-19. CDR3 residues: CASSLGQFGEQYF. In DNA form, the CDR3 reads TGTGCCAGCAGTTTAGGACAGTTCGGCGAGCAGTACTTC.